A single T cell receptor beta chain is shown here with its context. This clone has a single count. Its antigen is unknown. No base quality values were provided; no much bigger clone lies one nucleotide off. The CDR3 regions of human TCRbeta chains were analyzed by immunosequencing. The study's own analysis went as follows. TCRs in the repertoires were matched against a reference library of SARS-CoV-2-specific TCRs that had been generated with the MIRA antigen-specificity platform. Breadth was defined as the fraction of unique TCRs that were SARS-CoV-2-associated, and depth was defined as the fraction of total T cells that were SARS-CoV-2-associated. Each spike-specific TCR was assigned to its reactive spike region and to a CD4 or CD8 class using the MIRA data. Log10-transformed breadth and depth values were compared by one-way ANOVA with Sidak's multiple comparisons tests. In TCRdb, the immuneACCESS table is reduced to in-frame sequences with V and J assigned. These tables do not hold every clone; where another copy was compared, an unresolved V gene accounts for under half, and the others remain unexplained. The V and J calls and the clone size are those of that table, but D and trimming were determined from the DNA. This sample gives around 140,000 clones in total; approximately 93% of them show up just once. The ten top clones hold over 0.9% of the sample.

The time point label corresponds to: baseline before first vaccination. This specimen's treatment or condition label, interpreted: meningococcal conjugate vaccine given as trial control. Vaccinee samples were obtained from the UK trials COV001 and COV002, which included a single-blind randomized controlled phase 2/3 trial of AZD1222 (ChAdOx1 nCoV-19) in healthy adults. Trial participant PBMC samples were collected at day 0 and day 28 after the second dose for TCRbeta chain sequencing. This specimen belongs to a study of T cell responses to AZD1222 COVID-19 vaccine (dated by TCRdb to the early 2020s). Regarding the research as a whole: TCR sequencing covered approximately 230 trial participants: 200 to 220 given two doses of AZD1222 and 26 given two doses of MenACWY control vaccine. Enrollment into the trials was organized by age into subgroups of 18-55, 56-69 and 70-plus years, and those subgroups contained about 160, 30 and 59 TCR-sequenced participants, respectively.

V loses 3 bases, J loses 2 bases, and the germline ends lie 12 bases apart. Taken from cysteine to phenylalanine, the CDR3 has 15 residues. The sequence is cut down to CDR3 DNA, 45 bases in frame from base 1. Via the germline V gene, CDR1 is SGHRS and CDR2 YFSETQ. Study-wide conclusions, independent of this receptor: In the small 56-69-year group, the increase in depth fell short of significance, most likely because of low power. No day 14 peak-response samples were available, so repertoires were characterized only after the peak T cell response. Conclusions about previously exposed vaccinees are limited, since just five or six AZD1222 recipients were seropositive for SARS-CoV-2 at baseline. Epitopes outside the regions mutated in the B.1.351 and B.1.1.7 variants were reportedly recognized by nearly half of the unique spike-specific TCRs. Vaccine-associated CD4 TCRs spanned the whole spike protein, with dominant responses in regions 160-218 and 743-854. After two AZD1222 doses, spike-specific TCR breadth and depth were significantly higher than at day 0 and than in MenACWY recipients. Participants were mostly white British and included more females than males, and it was suggested by the authors that clonal diversity may have been underestimated.

The sequences come from peripheral blood, collected on day 0 of MenACWY control vaccination. The chain is assembled from TRBV5-1 and TRBJ1-5; TRBD1 is perhaps the D gene, given 5 matching bases. This receptor was taken from an adult in good health. The nucleotides read TGCGCCAGCAGCTATTCGGGGGTAGGCAATCAGCCCCAGCATTTT. Its coded protein is CASSYSGVGNQPQHF.